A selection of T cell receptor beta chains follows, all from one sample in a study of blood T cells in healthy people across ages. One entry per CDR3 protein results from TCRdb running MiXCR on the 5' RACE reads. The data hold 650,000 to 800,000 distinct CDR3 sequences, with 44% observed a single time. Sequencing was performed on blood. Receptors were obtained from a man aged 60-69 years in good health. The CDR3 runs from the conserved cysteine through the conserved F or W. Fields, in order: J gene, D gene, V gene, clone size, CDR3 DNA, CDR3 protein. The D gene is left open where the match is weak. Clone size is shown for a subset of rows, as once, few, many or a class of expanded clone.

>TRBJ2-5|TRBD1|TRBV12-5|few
TGTGCTAGTGGTCATCGGACAGGGCAAGAGACCCAGTACTTC
CASGHRTGQETQYF
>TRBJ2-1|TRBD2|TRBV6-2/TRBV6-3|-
TGTGCCAGCAGTAGAGCGGGGGGGTCCTCCTACAATGAGCAGTTCTTC
CASSRAGGSSYNEQFF
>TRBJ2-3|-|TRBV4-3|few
TGCGCCAGCAGCCACCGCCTCACAGATACGCAGTATTTT
CASSHRLTDTQYF
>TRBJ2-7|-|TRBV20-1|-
TGCAGTGCTTACTCGGGACGAAGGGCCTACGAGCAGTACTTC
CSAYSGRRAYEQYF
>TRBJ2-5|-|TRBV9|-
TGTGCCAGCAGCGTGGGGCTAGCTGAGGAGACCCAGTACTTC
CASSVGLAEETQYF
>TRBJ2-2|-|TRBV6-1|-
TGTGCCAGCAGTGAAGTAATTTCCGGGGAGCTGTTTTTT
CASSEVISGELFF
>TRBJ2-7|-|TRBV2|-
TGTGCCAGCAGGACAGACAGCTCCTACGAGCAGTACTTC
CASRTDSSYEQYF
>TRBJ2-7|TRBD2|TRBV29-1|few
TGCAGCGTTGAAGACACTAGCGGGGTGGGCGAGCAGTACTTC
CSVEDTSGVGEQYF
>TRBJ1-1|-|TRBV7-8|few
TGTGCCAGCAGCCGGACAGCCTCCTGGCGCCACAACACTGAAGCTTTCTTT
CASSRTASWRHNTEAFF
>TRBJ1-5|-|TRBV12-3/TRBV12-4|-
TGTGCCAGCAGTTTAGGAAGTGGCGCATCTCTTCAGCCCCAGCATTTT
CASSLGSGASLQPQHF
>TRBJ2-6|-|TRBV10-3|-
TGTGCCATCAGTGAGGCAGGGACTGGGGCCAACGTCCTGACTTTC
CAISEAGTGANVLTF
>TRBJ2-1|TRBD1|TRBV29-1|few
TGCAGCGTTGTGGGACAGGGGAGCGGCTCCTACAATGAGCAGTTCTTC
CSVVGQGSGSYNEQFF
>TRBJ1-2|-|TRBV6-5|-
TGTGCCAGCTGGGGGGGGCTACCTAACTATGGCTACACCTTC
CASWGGLPNYGYTF
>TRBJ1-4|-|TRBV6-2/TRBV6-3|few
TGTGCCAGCAGTTCAATGGGCGTCGGATCAACTAATGAAAAACTGTTTTTT
CASSSMGVGSTNEKLFF
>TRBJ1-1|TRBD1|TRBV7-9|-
TGTGCCAGCAGCCCCACCGGGACAGGGCGAGGGAACACTGAAGCTTTCTTT
CASSPTGTGRGNTEAFF
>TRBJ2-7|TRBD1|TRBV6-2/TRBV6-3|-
TGTGCCAGCAAAGGGACAGGGGATTTCTACGAGCAGTACTTC
CASKGTGDFYEQYF
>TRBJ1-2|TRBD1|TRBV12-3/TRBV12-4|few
TGTGCCAGCAGCCATACCGGGACAGGGAATCGCTATGGCTACACCTTC
CASSHTGTGNRYGYTF
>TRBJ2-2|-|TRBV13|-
TGTGCCAGCAGCTTAGATGACAGGTTGAACACCGGGGAGCTGTTTTTT
CASSLDDRLNTGELFF
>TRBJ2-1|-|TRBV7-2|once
TGTGCCAGCAGCTTAGCGGGGGGATTAACCTACGAGCAGTTCTTC
CASSLAGGLTYEQFF
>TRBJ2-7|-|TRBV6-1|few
TGTGCCAGTTTAAAGGCGGGGTCTCACGAGCAGTACTTC
CASLKAGSHEQYF
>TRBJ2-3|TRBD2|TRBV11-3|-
TGTGCCAGCAGCCGGGCGGGACTAGCGGGGGGCACAGATACGCAGTATTTT
CASSRAGLAGGTDTQYF
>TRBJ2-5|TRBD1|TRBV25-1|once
TGTGCCAGCGGTGAATATTTAGGCCAGGGGGACCAGTACTTC
CASGEYLGQGDQYF
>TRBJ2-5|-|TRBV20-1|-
TGCAGCTCTTGGAGCGCGCTGGAGACCCAGTACTTC
CSSWSALETQYF
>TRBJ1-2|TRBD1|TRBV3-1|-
TGTGCCAGCAGCCAAGGAAGGACAGGGATCCCTTCCGGGGGCTACACCTTC
CASSQGRTGIPSGGYTF
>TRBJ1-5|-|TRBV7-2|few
TGTGCCAGCACCCAATCGGGGGGCAATCAGCCCCAGCATTTT
CASTQSGGNQPQHF
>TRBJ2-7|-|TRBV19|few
TGTGCCAGTAGTACTCAACAGGGCTACGAGCAGTACTTC
CASSTQQGYEQYF
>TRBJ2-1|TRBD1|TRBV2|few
TGTGCCAGCAGGGGACAGACAAGTCTCTACAATGAGCAGTTCTTC
CASRGQTSLYNEQFF
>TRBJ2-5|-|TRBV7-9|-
TGTGCCAGCAGCTTAGACCCGGGACAACCACTACGGTACTTC
CASSLDPGQPLRYF